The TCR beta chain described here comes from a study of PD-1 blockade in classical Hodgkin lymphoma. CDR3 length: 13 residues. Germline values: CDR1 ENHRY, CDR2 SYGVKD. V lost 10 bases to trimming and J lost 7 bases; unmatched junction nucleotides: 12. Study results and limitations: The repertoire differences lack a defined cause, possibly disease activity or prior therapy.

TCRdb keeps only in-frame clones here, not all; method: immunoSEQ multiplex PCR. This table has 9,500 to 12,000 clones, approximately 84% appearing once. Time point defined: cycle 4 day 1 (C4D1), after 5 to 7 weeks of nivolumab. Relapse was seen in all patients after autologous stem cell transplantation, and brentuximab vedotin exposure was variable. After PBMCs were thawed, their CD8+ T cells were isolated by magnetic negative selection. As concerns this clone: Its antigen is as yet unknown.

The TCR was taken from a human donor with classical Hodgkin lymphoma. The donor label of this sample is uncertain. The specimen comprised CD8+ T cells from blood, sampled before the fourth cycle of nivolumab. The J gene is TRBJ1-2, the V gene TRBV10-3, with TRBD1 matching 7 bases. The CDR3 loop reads CATSTGYGSGYTF. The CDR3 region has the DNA TGTGCCACCTCGACAGGGTATGGGTCTGGCTACACCTTC.